The 21 T cell receptor beta chains below all came from one sample that was sequenced in a study of T-cell reconstitution after alpha-beta-depleted transplantation in children. The TCRbeta library was prepared with unique molecular identifiers. One entry per CDR3 protein, called by TCRdb with MiXCR from the PCR reads. Of some 350,000 distinct CDR3 sequences in the sample, around 15% are singletons; the top ten hold around two fifths. The material was PBMCs, mostly from graft donor cells, obtained 360 days after TCRalphabeta/CD19-depleted stem cell transplant. These TCRs come from a male patient aged 2-10 years who had a stem cell transplant for acute lymphoblastic leukemia, so the T cells may come from the graft donor.

The chain's CDR3 is CASSQGQGSDTQYF. CDR3 nucleotides: TGCGCCAGCAGCCAGGGACAGGGTTCAGATACGCAGTATTTT. The V gene is TRBV4-1, the J gene TRBJ2-3; 9 positions match TRBD1. CDR1 is MGHRA, CDR2 YSYEKL, per germline. The CDR3 is 14 residues long. V shed 3 bases, J shed 4 bases, and the junction held 2 bases outside the gene matches.

There are a few counts of this clonotype. The chain links TRBV7-9 to TRBJ2-4, with 7 nucleotides matching TRBD1. V lost 5 bases, J lost 1 base, and 11 bases stayed unmatched. The CDR3 extends over 17 amino acids. CDR1 is SEHNR and CDR2 is FQNEAQ in the germline V gene (reference sequence). The CDR3 DNA is TGTGCCAGCAGCCCCGATACAGGGGATCTGGCCAAAAACATTCAGTACTTC. This gives the protein CASSPDTGDLAKNIQYF.

This chain connects TRBV6-1 to TRBJ2-1; the match to TRBD2 covers 9 bases. Trimming cost V 6 bases and J 9 bases; bases outside gene matches: 9. CDR3 length: 14 residues. The germline gives CDR1 MNHNS, CDR2 SASEGT. The CDR3 sequence: CASSPGLAGSEQFF. The DNA of the CDR3 is TGTGCCAGCAGCCCCGGTCTAGCGGGAAGTGAGCAGTTCTTC.

This clonotype has more than one count but fewer than ten. The chain couples TRBV29-1 to TRBJ2-1, with a tentative D call TRBD2 (6 bases). In germline, CDR1 is SQVTM, CDR2 ANQGSEA. The ends were cut back, 7 bases at V and 1 base at J, with 14 bases in the middle. CDR3 length equals 14 residues. CDR3 sequence (DNA): TGCAGCGGAACTAGCTCGGGGTCCTACAATGAGCAGTTCTTC. Its protein product is CSGTSSGSYNEQFF.

This clonotype was seen a handful of times. This rearrangement joins TRBV5-1 to TRBJ2-3; 13 nucleotides agree with TRBD2. The J segment lost 6 bases and the V segment lost 4 bases, leaving 8 bases of the junction unmatched. The CDR3 is 16 residues long. Germline V lookup: CDR1 SGHRS, CDR2 YFSETQ. CDR3: CASSLRTSGSVDTQYF. The CDR3 nucleotides are TGCGCCAGCAGCCTACGGACTAGCGGGAGCGTTGATACGCAGTATTTT.

CDR3 sequence (DNA): TGCGCCAGCAGCTTGGCCGCTAGCGGGAGGGCCTACGAGCAGTACTTC. This sequence encodes CASSLAASGRAYEQYF. This chain connects TRBV5-1 to TRBJ2-7; 12 positions agree with TRBD2. This CDR3 spans 16 amino acids. V lost 0 bases and J lost 2; bases outside the gene matches: 3. Germline-derived CDR1 and CDR2 are SGHRS and YFSETQ.

This chain links TRBV4-3 with TRBJ2-3, with 7 bases fitting TRBD1. CDR1 is LGHNA and CDR2 is YSLEER in the germline V gene. The CDR3 spans 16 residues. J was trimmed by 2 bases and V by 3 bases; bases with no gene match: 8. DNA of the CDR3: TGCGCCAGCAGCCAGGAGTTTACAGGGGTCACAGATACGCAGTATTTT. This codes for CASSQEFTGVTDTQYF.

This chain joins TRBV28 and TRBJ2-3; D assignment may be TRBD1 or TRBD2 (5 bases each). V was pared by 10 bases and J by 2 bases, with 16 bases between. Germline-derived CDR1 and CDR2 are MDHEN and SYDVKM. The CDR3 covers 14 residues. CDR3 sequence reads: CATKGRKYTDTQYF. For the CDR3, the DNA is TGTGCCACCAAGGGGAGAAAATACACAGATACGCAGTATTTT.

With regard to this clonotype: One end of the junction varies from germline; a read error may be responsible. The chain employs TRBV9 and TRBJ2-3; D is unclear. The CDR3 is made up of 13 amino acids. Germline CDR1 and CDR2: SGDLS and YYNGEE. CDR3 nucleotides: TGTGGCAGCAGCGTAAGAAGAGCTGATACGCAGTATTTT. Amino acids: CGSSVRRADTQYF.

The table lists this clonotype with a few counts. The V and J genes are TRBV28 and TRBJ2-7; 9 bases map to TRBD1. This CDR3 contains 15 residues. Germline CDR1 reads MDHEN; CDR2 reads SYDVKM. V shed 5 bases, J shed 3 bases, and the junction held 8 bases outside the gene matches. The DNA of the CDR3 is TGTGCCAGCAGTCCGGCGGGACAGGGCCGCTACGAGCAGTACTTC. It specifies CASSPAGQGRYEQYF.

This clonotype was detected only a few times. The chain links TRBV6-2 or TRBV6-3 to TRBJ1-6; 9 nucleotides agree with TRBD1. The CDR3 is 14 amino acids. Germline V gene lookup returns CDR1 MNHEY and CDR2 SVGEGT. V shed 6 bases and J 7 bases; nucleotides not matched to a gene: 4. The CDR3: CASRIGTGNSPLHF. The CDR3 bases are TGTGCCAGCAGGATCGGGACAGGGAATTCACCCCTCCACTTT.

This chain links TRBV11-2 with TRBJ2-7, with 11 bases lining up with TRBD2. Germline lookup yields CDR1 SGHAT and CDR2 FQNNGV. The CDR3 is 18 amino acids. V was clipped by 3 bases and J by 3 bases; unmatched bases: 13. CDR3 DNA: TGTGCCAGCAGCTTTGGCCCAGGGACTAGCGGAGGGAACTACGAGCAGTACTTC. Protein: CASSFGPGTSGGNYEQYF.

This chain links TRBV12-3 or TRBV12-4 with TRBJ2-2, with 9 bases fitting TRBD1. This CDR3 has 17 amino acids. V was clipped by 4 bases and J by 5 bases; unmatched bases: 11. The CDR3 DNA reads as TGTGCCAGCAGTTCGCCTACAGGGGGCAGAGGGACCGGGGAGCTGTTTTTT. As protein: CASSSPTGGRGTGELFF.

The V gene is TRBV10-3, the J gene TRBJ1-5; D unclear. The CDR3 runs to 15 residues. The V end lost 3 bases, the J end lost 0 bases, and 9 bases lay between the germline ends. CDR1 and CDR2 from the germline V gene are ENHRY and SYGVKD. CDR3 loop: CAISEGLNSNQPQHF. CDR3 coding DNA: TGTGCCATCAGTGAAGGGTTGAATAGCAATCAGCCCCAGCATTTT.

The chain has TRBV5-1 and TRBJ2-1; TRBD1 agrees at 9 bases. The CDR3 totals 16 residues. In germline, CDR1 is SGHRS, CDR2 YFSETQ. V dropped 2 bases and J dropped 9; count of bases not matched to a gene: 12. The CDR3 protein is CASSFGDRETLSEQFF. The CDR3 nucleotides are TGCGCCAGCAGCTTCGGGGACAGGGAGACCCTCAGTGAGCAGTTCTTC.

This clonotype was seen repeatedly, ten times or more. V usage is TRBV6-5 and J usage is TRBJ2-7; D not resolved. Looked up from germline, CDR1 is MNHEY and CDR2 is SVGAGI. This CDR3 has 11 amino acids. V lost 5 bases and J 4 bases, leaving 6 bases between the germline ends. CDR3 nucleotides: TGTGCCAGCAGTCGGGCGTACGAGCAGTACTTC. This codes for CASSRAYEQYF.

The chain combines TRBV27 with TRBJ2-7; D is perhaps TRBD2 (6 bases). V was clipped by 3 bases and J by 0 bases, with 18 bases between them. The CDR3 extends over 17 amino acids. Looked up from germline, CDR1 is MNHEY and CDR2 is SMNVEV (reference sequence). CDR3 nucleotides: TGTGCCAGCAGTTTGAGAGGAGGGCGGTCATCCTCCTACGAGCAGTACTTC. It translates to CASSLRGGRSSSYEQYF.

This clonotype was detected only a few times. The CDR3: CATSSSVPFGQHYEQYF. The CDR3 nucleotides read TGTGCCACCAGCAGTTCCGTACCCTTCGGGCAGCACTACGAGCAGTACTTC. This chain connects TRBV15 to TRBJ2-7; D remains unclear. The V and J ends lost 3 bases and 3 bases respectively, with 21 bases between them. This CDR3 is built from 17 residues. Germline V gene lookup returns CDR1 LNHNV and CDR2 YYDKDF (reference sequence). Supplemented by reference TRBV15 and TRBJ2-7, the full variable domain reads DAMVIQNPRYQVTQFGKPVTLSCSQTLNHNVMYWYQQKSSQAPKLLFHYYDKDFNNEADTPDNFQSRRPNTSFCFLDIRSPGLGDTAMYLCATSSSVPFGQHYEQYFGPGTRLTVT.

The J gene is TRBJ2-3, the V gene TRBV4-1, with a possible D match to TRBD2 (5 bases). The CDR3 has 15 amino acids. V dropped 0 bases and J dropped 2 bases, with 9 bases sitting between them. Germline V gene data show CDR1 as MGHRA and CDR2 as YSYEKL. CDR3 bases: TGCGCCAGCAGCCAAGAAGCCCTAGCCACAGATACGCAGTATTTT. Its protein is CASSQEALATDTQYF.

This clonotype came up once. J is TRBJ1-4 and V is TRBV10-3, with 7 bases identical to TRBD1. CDR3 length: 14 amino acids. Germline V CDR1 and CDR2: ENHRY, SYGVKD. V trimming: 5 bases; J trimming: 5 bases; junction bases outside the gene matches: 5. CDR3 loop: CAISRQGRNEKLFF. CDR3 DNA sequence: TGTGCCATCAGTCGACAGGGAAGGAATGAAAAACTGTTTTTT.

This clonotype has just a few counts. V is TRBV5-1 and J is TRBJ2-7, with 8 bases lining up with TRBD1. CDR1 and CDR2 (germline): SGHRS, YFSETQ. V lost 3 bases and J lost 5; bases outside the gene matches: 7. This CDR3 is built from 14 residues. The CDR3 sequence is CASSWPGQEDEQYF. CDR3 in DNA: TGCGCCAGCAGCTGGCCGGGACAGGAGGACGAGCAGTACTTC.